This is a list of T cell receptor beta chains from one sample in a study of Ad26.COV2.S vaccination and SARS-CoV-2 variants. The assay was immunoSEQ multiplex PCR, and TCRdb's table has in-frame clones only and misses some. This sample has 200,000 to 250,000 clones; 88% occur once, and the top ten carry roughly 10%. This specimen consisted of peripheral blood, obtained in a trial of Ad26.COV2.S vaccine versus placebo. The receptors originated from a person aged 18 to 65 who received the Ad26.COV2.S COVID-19 vaccine or a placebo. Both conserved end residues are part of each CDR3. Fields, in order: clone size, J gene, V gene, D gene, CDR3 protein, CDR3 DNA. The D gene is left open where the match is weak. For some rows the clone size is stated as once, few or many, or as a class when expanded; others skip it.

. TRBJ1-6 TRBV7-8 . CASSPGGNSPLHF TGTGCCAGCAGCCCCGGGGGGAATTCACCCCTCCACTTT
. TRBJ1-2 TRBV3-1/TRBV3-2 TRBD1 CASSQDTSGRGRGYTF TGTGCCAGCAGCCAAGATACCTCTGGGAGGGGGCGAGGCTACACCTTC
. TRBJ2-1 TRBV6-5 . CASSQGTYNEQFF TGTGCCAGCAGCCAGGGCACCTACAATGAGCAGTTCTTC
once TRBJ1-2 TRBV9 . CASSVGGEAYGYTF TGTGCCAGCAGCGTGGGGGGGGAAGCCTATGGCTACACCTTC
. TRBJ1-5 TRBV28 . CASSLPNQPQHF TGTGCCAGCAGTTTACCCAATCAGCCCCAGCATTTT
once TRBJ2-7 TRBV6-6 . CASSPRLGASYEQYF TGTGCCAGCAGTCCCCGATTGGGGGCCTCCTACGAGCAGTACTTC
. TRBJ1-6 TRBV5-1 TRBD1 CASTSGQGYNSPLHF TGCGCCAGCACATCCGGACAGGGCTATAATTCACCCCTCCACTTT
. TRBJ2-1 TRBV7-2 TRBD2 CASRVAGGPNEQFF TGTGCCAGCAGAGTAGCGGGAGGGCCCAATGAGCAGTTCTTC
. TRBJ2-5 TRBV29-1 . CSVEPGEETQYF TGCAGCGTAGAACCAGGGGAAGAGACCCAGTACTTC
. TRBJ2-7 TRBV4-3 TRBD2 CASSQIAGASYEQYF TGCGCCAGCAGCCAGATAGCGGGGGCATCCTACGAGCAGTACTTC
once TRBJ1-1 TRBV6-6 TRBD1 CASSWSGTDTEAFF TGTGCCAGCAGTTGGTCAGGGACAGACACTGAAGCTTTCTTT
. TRBJ1-5 TRBV7-2 TRBD1 CASSSGQGWNQPQHF TGTGCCAGCAGCTCCGGACAGGGATGGAATCAGCCCCAGCATTTT
. TRBJ2-3 TRBV7-2 TRBD2 CASSLVTGLPDTQYF TGTGCCAGCAGCTTAGTAACGGGACTACCAGATACGCAGTATTTT
. TRBJ2-5 TRBV11-2 . CASSHGVGETQYF TGTGCCAGCAGCCATGGGGTGGGAGAGACCCAGTACTTC
. TRBJ1-2 TRBV19 TRBD1 CASNPGQSYGYTF TGTGCCAGTAACCCGGGACAGTCTTATGGCTACACCTTC
. TRBJ2-1 TRBV19 . CASSITFLMGRYNEQFF TGTGCCAGTAGTATCACGTTTCTCATGGGACGGTACAATGAGCAGTTCTTC